The entry below gives a single T cell receptor (beta chain) sequence along with its context. Its antigen is currently unknown. This sample is part of a study of post-analysis software for immune sequencing data. Overall study results and limits: Patients used five TRBV segments, including TRBV5-6, TRBV5-1 and TRBV20-1, more often than controls.

Germline V gives CDR1 SQVTM, CDR2 ANQGSEA. The CDR3 loop spans 12 amino acids. V gave up 6 bases and J gave up 11 bases, with 19 bases separating them. Carried by the TCR beta cDNA libraries were unique molecular identifiers. MiXCR, applied by TCRdb to the PCR reads, yields one record per CDR3 protein. This sample carries 650,000 to 850,000 distinct CDR3 sequences, around 45% of them seen once, and the ten largest clones take roughly 5.2%. The specimen was blood. The chain couples TRBV29-1 to TRBJ2-5; D unclear. The clonotype comes from a girl between 5 and 17 years old with multiple sclerosis. CDR3 protein: CSVVATAGEQYF. CDR3 bases: TGCAGCGTGGTAGCTACGGCTGGTGAGCAGTACTTC.